This T cell receptor (beta chain) derives from a study of CD8 T cells in ankylosing spondylitis. Findings and limits, study-wide: Reportedly, disease-linked clones are significantly enriched in ankylosing spondylitis patients' matched synovial fluid. There was a TCR beta motif, made of several highly homologous variants, that appeared characteristic of ankylosing spondylitis blood. Disease-linked clones displayed a CD8+ phenotype and appeared relatively rarely in peripheral blood.

TCRdb used MiXCR to reprocess the 5' RACE reads, holding one entry per CDR3 protein. The table shows 450,000 or so distinct CDR3 sequences, with around 26% occurring only once. With respect to this clonotype: Its target is unknown.

Trimming removed 6 bases at V and 6 bases at J, with 12 bases between. Germline CDR1 MNHNS, CDR2 SASEGT. The CDR3 runs 13 residues. The clonotype was recovered from a male donor with ankylosing spondylitis. V gene TRBV6-1 combines with J gene TRBJ1-5, with unresolved D. The sample comprised blood, either unsorted or a sorted T cell fraction (not recorded which). The DNA of the CDR3 is TGTGCCAGCAGCCTTGAAGACTCTCAGCCCCAGCATTTT. Its translation: CASSLEDSQPQHF.